These T cell receptor beta chains were read from a single sample in a study of cytomegalovirus exposure and HLA in healthy donors. Assay: immunoSEQ multiplex PCR; the TCRdb copy retains only in-frame clones and omits some. Recorded for this sample: under 65,000 clones. Input material: PBMCs. The receptor source for this set is a woman aged 35 to 49 in good health and CMV-seronegative. Both conserved end residues are part of each CDR3. The D gene is left open where the match is weak. Rows may omit the clone size; those that give it use once, few, many or a size class.

length: 17; V: TRBV4-2; J: TRBJ1-2; size: -; D: -; CDR3: CASSQEVRGRRPYGYTF; DNA: TGTGCCAGCAGCCAAGAAGTCAGGGGCAGAAGGCCCTATGGCTACACCTTC
length: 15; V: TRBV5-1; J: TRBJ2-3; size: -; D: TRBD1; CDR3: CASSFAGGPLGTQYF; DNA: TGCGCCAGCAGCTTCGCAGGGGGCCCCCTTGGTACGCAGTATTTT
length: 14; V: TRBV27; J: TRBJ1-2; size: -; D: TRBD1; CDR3: CASRNGDRSYGYTF; DNA: TGTGCCAGCAGGAATGGGGACAGAAGCTATGGCTACACCTTC
length: 17; V: TRBV10-1; J: TRBJ2-7; size: -; D: -; CDR3: CASSESLGGGDPYEQYF; DNA: TGCGCCAGCAGTGAGTCCCTGGGAGGGGGGGACCCCTACGAGCAGTACTTC
length: 11; V: TRBV7-9; J: TRBJ2-5; size: -; D: -; CDR3: CASSPAQTQYF; DNA: TGTGCCAGCAGTCCAGCGCAGACCCAGTACTTC
length: 14; V: TRBV7-2; J: TRBJ1-2; size: -; D: -; CDR3: CASAPTVANYGYTF; DNA: TGTGCCAGCGCCCCGACAGTAGCTAACTATGGCTACACCTTC
length: 14; V: TRBV6-5; J: TRBJ2-1; size: -; D: TRBD2; CDR3: CASQIAGAGNEQFF; DNA: TGTGCCAGTCAGATAGCGGGGGCGGGGAATGAGCAGTTCTTC
length: 14; V: TRBV9; J: TRBJ1-1; size: -; D: TRBD1; CDR3: CASSVEGTGDEAFF; DNA: TGTGCCAGCAGCGTAGAAGGGACAGGGGATGAAGCTTTCTTT
length: 16; V: TRBV4-2; J: TRBJ2-2; size: -; D: TRBD2; CDR3: CASSQDGGGSTGELFF; DNA: TGTGCCAGCAGCCAAGATGGGGGGGGGAGCACCGGGGAGCTGTTTTTT
length: 13; V: TRBV7-9; J: TRBJ1-4; size: -; D: TRBD1; CDR3: CASSLVTGEKLFF; DNA: TGTGCCAGCAGCTTAGTGACAGGGGAGAAACTGTTTTTT
length: 11; V: TRBV28; J: TRBJ1-2; size: -; D: -; CDR3: CASSSGMGYTF; DNA: TGTGCCAGCAGTTCAGGGATGGGCTACACCTTC
length: 17; V: TRBV18; J: TRBJ2-4; size: -; D: TRBD1; CDR3: CASSPIAPGQISNIQYF; DNA: TGTGCCAGCTCACCAATCGCACCGGGACAGATCAGCAACATTCAGTACTTC
length: 13; V: TRBV30; J: TRBJ1-2; size: -; D: -; CDR3: CAWSVMGGYGYTF; DNA: TGTGCCTGGAGTGTGATGGGGGGGTATGGCTACACCTTC
length: 17; V: TRBV5-1; J: TRBJ2-2; size: -; D: TRBD2; CDR3: CASSLASGGANTGELFF; DNA: TGCGCCAGCAGCTTGGCTAGCGGGGGGGCGAACACCGGGGAGCTGTTTTTT
length: 14; V: TRBV19; J: TRBJ1-5; size: -; D: -; CDR3: CASSGTGTNQPQHF; DNA: TGTGCCAGTAGTGGAACAGGTACCAATCAGCCCCAGCATTTT
length: 13; V: TRBV6-5; J: TRBJ2-1; size: -; D: TRBD1; CDR3: CASSLGQGNEQFF; DNA: TGTGCCAGCAGCTTAGGACAGGGAAATGAGCAGTTCTTC
length: 20; V: TRBV30; J: TRBJ2-6; size: -; D: -; CDR3: CAWSVRFLETESSGANVLTF; DNA: TGTGCCTGGAGTGTACGGTTTCTGGAGACAGAGAGCTCTGGGGCCAACGTCCTGACTTTC
length: 15; V: TRBV7-6; J: TRBJ1-3; size: medium-sized; D: -; CDR3: CASSPRTGSGNTIYF; DNA: TGTGCCAGCAGCCCTCGGACTGGTTCTGGAAACACCATATATTTT
length: 16; V: TRBV28; J: TRBJ2-3; size: -; D: -; CDR3: CASSLETGSYTDTQYF; DNA: TGTGCCAGCAGTTTAGAAACCGGGTCCTACACAGATACGCAGTATTTT
length: 14; V: TRBV18; J: TRBJ1-4; size: -; D: -; CDR3: CASSQQATNEKLFF; DNA: TGTGCCAGCTCACAGCAGGCAACTAATGAAAAACTGTTTTTT
length: 18; V: TRBV5-1; J: TRBJ1-1; size: -; D: -; CDR3: CASRTHRGTDYMNTEAFF; DNA: TGCGCCAGCAGAACCCATAGGGGCACTGATTACATGAACACTGAAGCTTTCTTT
length: 15; V: TRBV7-3; J: TRBJ2-1; size: -; D: -; CDR3: CASSLEGHLYNEQFF; DNA: TGTGCCAGCAGTCTCGAAGGACACCTTTACAATGAGCAGTTCTTC
length: 15; V: TRBV27; J: TRBJ1-5; size: -; D: TRBD1; CDR3: CASSRTGQGVQPQHF; DNA: TGTGCCAGCAGCCGTACTGGACAGGGGGTACAGCCCCAGCATTTT
length: 15; V: TRBV19; J: TRBJ1-5; size: -; D: -; CDR3: CASSIWTAINQPQHF; DNA: TGTGCCAGTAGTATCTGGACAGCTATCAATCAGCCCCAGCATTTT
length: 15; V: TRBV7-2; J: TRBJ2-2; size: -; D: -; CDR3: CASSLGIADSGELFF; DNA: TGTGCCAGCAGCTTAGGGATTGCCGACTCGGGGGAGCTGTTTTTT
length: 15; V: TRBV18; J: TRBJ1-5; size: -; D: -; CDR3: CASSTMPGSNQPQHF; DNA: TGTGCCAGCTCCACGATGCCAGGTAGCAATCAGCCCCAGCATTTT
length: 15; V: TRBV6-1; J: TRBJ1-2; size: -; D: TRBD1; CDR3: CASSDPQGAALGYTF; DNA: TGTGCCAGCAGTGATCCCCAGGGGGCGGCTCTGGGCTACACCTTC
length: 15; V: TRBV5-1; J: TRBJ2-1; size: -; D: TRBD1; CDR3: CASSLILQGNNEQFF; DNA: TGCGCCAGCAGCTTGATTTTACAGGGGAACAATGAGCAGTTCTTC
length: 13; V: TRBV6-5; J: TRBJ1-2; size: -; D: TRBD1; CDR3: CASSPGTGSGYTF; DNA: TGTGCCAGCAGTCCCGGGACAGGGTCGGGCTACACCTTC
length: 16; V: TRBV28; J: TRBJ2-7; size: -; D: TRBD1; CDR3: CASSGQDLSSSYEQYF; DNA: TGTGCCAGCAGTGGACAGGACCTCTCTAGCTCCTACGAGCAGTACTTC
length: 16; V: TRBV5-1; J: TRBJ2-1; size: -; D: TRBD1; CDR3: CASSSIGDRGKNEQFF; DNA: TGCGCCAGCAGCTCGATTGGGGACAGGGGTAAGAATGAGCAGTTCTTC
length: 15; V: TRBV6-1; J: TRBJ1-5; size: -; D: -; CDR3: CASSVGPIQGQHQHF; DNA: TGTGCCAGCAGTGTGGGACCGATACAAGGACAGCACCAGCATTTT
length: 14; V: TRBV7-8; J: TRBJ1-1; size: -; D: -; CDR3: CASRPAEANTEAFF; DNA: TGTGCCAGCAGACCCGCGGAGGCGAACACTGAAGCTTTCTTT
length: 15; V: TRBV30; J: TRBJ2-1; size: -; D: TRBD1; CDR3: CAWSAGTGGDNEQFF; DNA: TGTGCCTGGAGTGCGGGGACAGGGGGGGACAATGAGCAGTTCTTC
length: 12; V: TRBV30; J: TRBJ2-7; size: -; D: TRBD1; CDR3: CAWSGGIGEQYF; DNA: TGTGCCTGGTCAGGGGGAATAGGCGAGCAGTACTTC
length: 16; V: TRBV4-1; J: TRBJ1-2; size: -; D: TRBD1; CDR3: CASSQGDRAGWDGYTF; DNA: TGCGCCAGCAGCCAGGGAGACAGGGCTGGATGGGATGGCTACACCTTC
length: 15; V: TRBV28; J: TRBJ1-5; size: -; D: -; CDR3: CASSFGGVSNQPQHF; DNA: TGTGCCAGCAGTTTTGGCGGGGTAAGCAATCAGCCCCAGCATTTT
length: 16; V: TRBV28; J: TRBJ1-1; size: -; D: TRBD1; CDR3: CASSSSRGQGNTEAFF; DNA: TGTGCCAGCAGTTCCTCCCGGGGACAGGGAAACACTGAAGCTTTCTTT
length: 13; V: TRBV7-7; J: TRBJ2-5; size: -; D: -; CDR3: CASSRQFVETQYF; DNA: TGTGCCAGCAGCCGACAGTTTGTGGAGACCCAGTACTTC
length: 15; V: TRBV6-5; J: TRBJ2-5; size: -; D: TRBD2; CDR3: CASSSPAGGPETQYF; DNA: TGTGCCAGCAGTTCTCCAGCGGGGGGGCCAGAGACCCAGTACTTC
length: 13; V: TRBV4-1; J: TRBJ1-1; size: -; D: -; CDR3: CASSQDRDTEAFF; DNA: TGCGCCAGCAGCCAAGATCGGGACACTGAAGCTTTCTTT
length: 12; V: TRBV28; J: TRBJ1-2; size: -; D: -; CDR3: CASSSLREGYTF; DNA: TGTGCCAGCAGTTCGCTAAGGGAGGGCTACACCTTC